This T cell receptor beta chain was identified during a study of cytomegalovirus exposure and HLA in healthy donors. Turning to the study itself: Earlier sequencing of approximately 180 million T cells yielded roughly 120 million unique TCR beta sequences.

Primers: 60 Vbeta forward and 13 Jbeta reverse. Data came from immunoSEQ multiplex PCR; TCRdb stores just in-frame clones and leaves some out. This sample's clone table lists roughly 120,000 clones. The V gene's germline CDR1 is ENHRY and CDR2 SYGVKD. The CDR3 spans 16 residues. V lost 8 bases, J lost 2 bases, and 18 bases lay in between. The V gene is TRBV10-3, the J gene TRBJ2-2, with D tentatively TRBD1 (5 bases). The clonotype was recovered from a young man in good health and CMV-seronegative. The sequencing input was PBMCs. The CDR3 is CAIAQWAGKNTGELFF. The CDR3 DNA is TGTGCCATCGCGCAATGGGCAGGGAAAAACACCGGGGAGCTGTTTTTT.